The clone carrying this T cell receptor beta chain was seen only a few times. The antigen is unknown. The data were obtained in a study of blood T cells in healthy people across ages. Study findings and constraints: With naive T cell percentage, TCR beta diversity showed a strong correlation.

PBMCs numbering at least 6 million were isolated per sample. At least 5.5 micrograms of total RNA were extracted per sample. The germline gives CDR1 DFQATT, CDR2 SNEGSKA (reference sequence). This CDR3 is 11 amino acids long. V was trimmed by 0 bases and J by 2 bases, leaving 2 bases between them. A J-beta primer mix and a sample-barcoded 5' primer were used in a second PCR of about 7 to 12 cycles. Using its own MiXCR run on the 5' RACE reads, TCRdb lists one record per CDR3 protein. The sample yields 1.8 million or so distinct CDR3 sequences, approximately 40% seen once. Sequencing was performed on blood. The chain has TRBV20-1 and TRBJ2-7; no definite D call. This clonotype was obtained from a human donor in good health. In DNA form, the CDR3 reads TGCAGTGCTAGAGAAACCTACGAGCAGTACTTC. This codes for CSARETYEQYF.